A selection of T cell receptor beta chains follows, all from one sample in a study of T-cell reconstitution after alpha-beta-depleted transplantation in children. Each CDR3 protein gets one entry after TCRdb re-called the PCR reads with MiXCR. Here the sample spans nearly 200,000 distinct CDR3 sequences, 5% to 7.5% being singletons. This specimen consisted of PBMCs, obtained before TCRalphabeta/CD19-depleted stem cell transplant. Receptor source: a girl younger than two with combined immunodeficiency, due to receive a stem cell transplant. CDR3s include the opening cysteine and the closing phenylalanine or tryptophan. The order of the fields is J gene, D gene, clone size, CDR3 length, V gene, CDR3 protein, CDR3 DNA. The D gene is left open where the match is weak. Expanded clones get a size class; other rows say once, few or many, or leave the size out.

>TRBJ2-1|TRBD2|many|20|TRBV7-8
CASSSPADYSGGVLDNEQFF
TGTGCCAGCAGCTCCCCGGCGGACTACAGCGGGGGGGTTCTGGACAATGAGCAGTTCTTC
>TRBJ2-7|NA|many|12|TRBV20-1
CSARGSTYEQYF
TGCAGTGCTAGAGGGTCGACCTACGAGCAGTACTTC
>TRBJ2-3|NA|many|16|TRBV13
CASSLSPRRSTDTQYF
TGTGCCAGCAGCTTAAGTCCGCGGAGAAGCACAGATACGCAGTATTTT
>TRBJ2-1|TRBD2|NA|15|TRBV6-1
CASRGGTSGYNEQFF
TGTGCCAGCAGGGGAGGGACTAGCGGCTACAATGAGCAGTTCTTC
>TRBJ2-7|TRBD2|many|12|TRBV10-3
CAAGTSLYEQYF
TGTGCCGCCGGGACTAGTCTCTACGAGCAGTACTTC
>TRBJ2-1|TRBD2|many|12|TRBV12-3/TRBV12-4
CASSRLAVEQFF
TGTGCCAGCAGTAGACTAGCCGTTGAGCAGTTCTTC
>TRBJ2-4|NA|few|17|TRBV7-9
CASGRGAPAGAKNIQYF
TGTGCCAGCGGCAGAGGGGCCCCGGCGGGAGCCAAAAACATTCAGTACTTC
>TRBJ2-3|NA|many|13|TRBV5-1
CASSVDLTDTQYF
TGCGCCAGCAGCGTAGACCTCACAGATACGCAGTATTTT
>TRBJ1-2|NA|many|13|TRBV10-3
CAISEEAGYGYTF
TGTGCCATCAGTGAGGAGGCGGGCTATGGCTACACCTTC
>TRBJ2-6|NA|many|15|TRBV10-3
CAISGPSSGANVLTF
TGTGCCATCAGTGGCCCCTCCTCTGGGGCCAACGTCCTGACTTTC
>TRBJ2-5|NA|many|15|TRBV27
CASSFVGDGVEIQYF
TGTGCCAGCAGTTTCGTAGGGGACGGAGTGGAGATCCAGTACTTC
>TRBJ1-3|TRBD1|few|17|TRBV20-1
CSARDLVGQGAGNTIYF
TGCAGTGCTAGAGACCTAGTCGGACAGGGGGCTGGAAACACCATATATTTT
>TRBJ2-1|TRBD2|many|16|TRBV7-3
CASSLSGRSSYNEQFF
TGTGCCAGCAGCCTTAGCGGGAGGAGCTCCTACAATGAGCAGTTCTTC
>TRBJ2-1|TRBD2|many|14|TRBV29-1
CSVTSGGALNEQFF
TGCAGCGTTACTAGCGGGGGGGCATTAAATGAGCAGTTCTTC
>TRBJ1-5|NA|many|14|TRBV20-1
CSASSGHLYQPQHF
TGCAGTGCTAGCTCGGGACACTTGTATCAGCCCCAGCATTTT
>TRBJ2-7|TRBD1|NA|14|TRBV10-2
CASSPAGTGSEQYF
TGCGCCAGCAGTCCAGCCGGGACAGGGAGCGAGCAGTACTTC
>TRBJ2-7|NA|many|14|TRBV3-1
CASSWSNWEVEQYF
TGTGCCAGCAGCTGGTCCAACTGGGAAGTCGAGCAGTACTTC
>TRBJ2-5|TRBD2|few|19|TRBV4-3
CASSQDFGGASGAAETQYF
TGCGCCAGCAGCCAAGATTTCGGTGGGGCTAGCGGGGCGGCGGAGACCCAGTACTTC
>TRBJ2-7|TRBD2|many|18|TRBV5-1
CASSLVSSGSPASYEQYF
TGCGCCAGCAGCTTGGTTTCTAGCGGGAGCCCAGCCTCCTACGAGCAGTACTTC
>TRBJ1-2|NA|NA|14|TRBV7-9
CASSLVDPWDGYTF
TGTGCCAGCAGCTTAGTGGATCCGTGGGATGGCTACACCTTC
>TRBJ2-3|NA|many|16|TRBV9
CASSRFYNPSTDTQYF
TGTGCCAGCAGCCGCTTCTATAATCCCAGCACAGATACGCAGTATTTT
>TRBJ1-2|NA|many|15|TRBV4-1
CASSQVSNPNYGYTF
TGCGCCAGCAGCCAAGTTAGCAACCCAAACTATGGCTACACCTTC
>TRBJ2-7|NA|many|16|TRBV4-1
CASSQAPGQGPYEQYF
TGCGCCAGCAGCCAAGCTCCTGGGCAGGGCCCCTACGAGCAGTACTTC
>TRBJ1-2|NA|many|14|TRBV28
CASSLLGRAEGYTF
TGTGCCAGCAGTTTATTGGGCAGGGCGGAAGGCTACACCTTC
>TRBJ2-7|NA|many|13|TRBV4-1
CASSQVLQDKQYF
TGCGCCAGCAGCCAAGTGTTACAGGACAAGCAGTACTTC
>TRBJ1-1|TRBD1|many|16|TRBV4-1
CASSQDEGQGNTEAFF
TGCGCCAGCAGCCAAGATGAAGGACAGGGAAACACTGAAGCTTTCTTT
>TRBJ2-7|NA|few|16|TRBV2
CASSEQGQGLSYEQYF
TGTGCCAGCAGTGAACAAGGCCAGGGGCTCTCCTACGAGCAGTACTTC
>TRBJ1-1|NA|many|15|TRBV20-1
CSAITQNRTYTEAFF
TGCAGTGCGATCACCCAGAACCGGACGTACACTGAAGCTTTCTTT
>TRBJ2-7|TRBD1|few|14|TRBV18
CASSPRDRDYEQYF
TGTGCCAGCTCACCACGGGACAGGGACTACGAGCAGTACTTC